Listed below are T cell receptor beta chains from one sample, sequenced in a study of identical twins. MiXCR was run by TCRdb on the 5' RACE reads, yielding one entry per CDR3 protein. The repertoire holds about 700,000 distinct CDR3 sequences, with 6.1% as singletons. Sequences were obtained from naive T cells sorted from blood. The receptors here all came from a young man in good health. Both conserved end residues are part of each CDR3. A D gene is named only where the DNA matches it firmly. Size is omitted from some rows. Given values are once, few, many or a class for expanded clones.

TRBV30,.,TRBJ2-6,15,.,CAWSGQSSGANVLTF,TGTGCCTGGAGCGGACAGAGCTCTGGGGCCAACGTCCTGACTTTC
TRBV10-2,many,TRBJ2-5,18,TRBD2,CASRNPGLAGGDRETQYF,TGCGCCAGCAGAAATCCGGGACTAGCGGGAGGGGACAGAGAGACCCAGTACTTC
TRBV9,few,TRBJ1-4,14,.,CASRSGDTNEKLFF,TGTGCCAGCAGATCAGGGGACACTAATGAAAAACTGTTTTTT
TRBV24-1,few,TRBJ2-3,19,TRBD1,CATSDPDRGNPHPLDTQYF,TGTGCCACCAGTGACCCGGACAGGGGGAATCCTCATCCGTTGGATACGCAGTATTTT
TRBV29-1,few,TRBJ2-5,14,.,CSVAHRGFQETQYF,TGCAGCGTTGCTCATAGGGGCTTCCAAGAGACCCAGTACTTC
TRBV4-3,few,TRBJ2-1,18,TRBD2,CASSQDGASGRTYNEQFF,TGCGCCAGCAGCCAAGATGGGGCTAGCGGGAGAACCTACAATGAGCAGTTCTTC
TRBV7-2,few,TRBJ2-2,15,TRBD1,CASSLVGTGTGELFF,TGTGCCAGCAGCTTAGTGGGGACAGGCACCGGGGAGCTGTTTTTT
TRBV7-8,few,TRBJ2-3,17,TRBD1,CASSPNAPGTGTDTQYF,TGTGCCAGCAGCCCTAATGCTCCCGGGACAGGGACAGATACGCAGTATTTT
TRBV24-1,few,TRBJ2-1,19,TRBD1,CATSDLPGQGTGTYNEQFF,TGTGCCACCAGTGATTTGCCCGGACAGGGAACGGGAACCTACAATGAGCAGTTCTTC
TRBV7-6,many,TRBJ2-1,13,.,CASSSGPGNEQFF,TGTGCCAGCAGCTCCGGTCCTGGCAATGAGCAGTTCTTC
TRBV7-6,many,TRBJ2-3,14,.,CASSSRTYPDTQYF,TGTGCCAGCAGCTCAAGGACTTATCCAGATACGCAGTATTTT
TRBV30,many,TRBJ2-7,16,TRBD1,CAWSARGRSFSYEQYF,TGTGCCTGGAGTGCCAGGGGGCGAAGTTTCTCCTACGAGCAGTACTTC
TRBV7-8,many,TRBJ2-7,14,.,CASSFYGSSYEQYF,TGTGCCAGCAGCTTTTACGGCAGCTCCTACGAGCAGTACTTC
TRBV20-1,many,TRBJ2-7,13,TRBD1,CSALTGRSYEQYF,TGCAGTGCATTGACAGGGCGGTCCTACGAGCAGTACTTC
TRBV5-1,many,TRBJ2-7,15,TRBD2,CASSLPSGSLWEQYF,TGCGCCAGCAGCTTGCCTAGCGGGAGTCTGTGGGAGCAGTACTTC
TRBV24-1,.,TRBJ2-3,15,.,CATSDFKEFTDTQYF,TGTGCCACCAGTGATTTCAAGGAATTCACAGATACGCAGTATTTT
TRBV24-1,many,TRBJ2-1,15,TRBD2,CATSDPGLAHNEQFF,TGTGCCACCAGTGACCCGGGACTAGCCCACAATGAGCAGTTCTTC
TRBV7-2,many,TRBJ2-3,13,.,CASNPPAGGTQYF,TGTGCCAGCAACCCTCCGGCCGGAGGTACGCAGTATTTT
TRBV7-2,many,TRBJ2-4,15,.,CASSLYRAVKNIQYF,TGTGCCAGCAGCTTATACAGGGCGGTCAAAAACATTCAGTACTTC
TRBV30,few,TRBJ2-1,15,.,CARGLGSVFYNEQFF,TGTGCCCGGGGGTTAGGCTCCGTCTTCTACAATGAGCAGTTCTTC
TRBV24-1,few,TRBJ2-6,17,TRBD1,CATSARDSSSGANVLTF,TGTGCCACCAGTGCTCGGGACAGCAGCTCTGGGGCCAACGTCCTGACTTTC
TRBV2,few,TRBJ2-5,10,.,CATILETQYF,TGTGCCACCATATTGGAGACCCAGTACTTC
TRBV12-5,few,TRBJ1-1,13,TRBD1,CASGGQGVTEAFF,TGTGCTAGTGGGGGACAGGGAGTTACTGAAGCTTTCTTT
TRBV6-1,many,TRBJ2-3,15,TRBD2,CASRGLANESDTQYF,TGTGCCAGCAGGGGACTAGCGAATGAGTCAGATACGCAGTATTTT